There are a few counts of the clone carrying this TCR beta chain. Its antigen remains unidentified. Isolated RNA was reverse transcribed in full, so expressed TCRB transcripts were sequenced. Here immunoSEQ multiplex PCR was the method, and the copy in TCRdb shows in-frame clones only, minus some. The data hold about 650,000 clones, with 9.5% to 15% observed a single time. The data derive from a study of beta chain features in type 1 diabetes. For the study at large: Healthy donors and patients had similar age, gender and cell yields. Across all samples, roughly 100,000,000 sorted cells were examined.

Study findings and constraints: When Type 1 diabetes patients were examined, their TCRB CDR3s proved moderately but significantly shorter in all four CD4+ subsets.

The CDR3 spans 14 residues. With 5 bases removed from V and 2 bases from J, the gap between germline ends came to 12 bases. The germline V gene encodes CDR1 LNHDA and CDR2 SQIVND (reference sequence). The sample taken for sequencing was naive CD4+ T cells from blood. V and J are TRBV19 and TRBJ1-2; a possible D gene is TRBD1 (5 bases). The clonotype originates from a man in his thirties or forties with type 1 diabetes. The CDR3 spells CASSPGRRNYGYTF. In DNA form, the CDR3 reads TGTGCCAGTAGTCCGGGACGGCGGAACTATGGCTACACCTTC.